The present T cell receptor (beta chain) was sequenced within a study of T cells after yellow fever vaccination. Study findings and constraints: The secondary response peaked faster, at day 5 versus 15, but was weaker. The booster saw the reappearance of most primary-vaccination clones (roughly 97% CD4, around 90% CD8).

Per the germline V gene, CDR1 is ENHRY and CDR2 is SYGVKD. This CDR3 spans 13 amino acids. V shed 10 bases, J shed 7 bases, and the junction held 9 bases outside the gene matches. This clonotype came up many times. Its antigen remains unknown. Template switching with 5'RACE generated the TCR cDNA and added a universal primer site and UMIs. TCRdb itself ran the 5' RACE reads through MiXCR, one entry per CDR3 protein. The table lists approximately 69,000 distinct CDR3 sequences, 4.5% to 7.5% of them singletons, with roughly 2% in the top ten. The specimen was CD4+ T cells sorted from PBMCs, collected less than 16 days after the first yellow fever vaccination. The V gene is TRBV10-3, the J gene TRBJ2-1; 8 bases line up with TRBD2. The TCR comes from a man younger than 35 who received the YFV17D yellow fever vaccine. Here the CDR3 DNA reads TGTGCCACAAAGCAAGCTAGCGGGAATGAGCAGTTCTTC. This gives the protein CATKQASGNEQFF.